These T cell receptor beta chains were read from a single sample in a study of technical replicates of blood from several donors. Profiled with immunoSEQ multiplex PCR; TCRdb holds only in-frame clones, not every one. The sample shows around 76,000 clones, around 90% of them seen only once. Sequenced material: T cells isolated from PBMCs. Every receptor here comes from a human donor in good health. The CDR3 runs from the conserved cysteine through the conserved F or W. The D gene is left open where the match is weak. Some rows have no size entry. The others give once, few or many, or a class for an expanded clone.

TRBV30	.	TRBD1	TRBJ2-7	TGTGCGTGGACAGGGCCCTCCCGCTCCTACGAGCAGTACTTC	CAWTGPSRSYEQYF
TRBV28	.	.	TRBJ2-5	TGTGCCAGCAGGCTTAGTATTTTAGAGACCCAGTACTTC	CASRLSILETQYF
TRBV27	.	TRBD1	TRBJ2-7	TGTGCCAGCAGACAGGGGAGAACCTACGAGCAGTACTTC	CASRQGRTYEQYF
TRBV10-1	.	TRBD2	TRBJ2-1	TGCGCCAGCAGTGACCAAAGCGGGAGGTTCAATGAGCAGTTCTTC	CASSDQSGRFNEQFF
TRBV25-1	.	TRBD1	TRBJ2-1	TGTGCCAGCAGCCGGGACAGGGGCATCGATGAGCAGTTCTTC	CASSRDRGIDEQFF
TRBV9	.	.	TRBJ2-1	TGTGCCAGCAGCGTAGACTTCTACAATGAGCAGTTCTTC	CASSVDFYNEQFF
TRBV5-1	.	TRBD1	TRBJ2-7	TGCGCCAGCAGCATACATGGGACAGGGGTCTACGAGCAGTACTTC	CASSIHGTGVYEQYF
TRBV6-5	.	TRBD1	TRBJ2-7	TGTGCCAGCAGTAGGACAGGGTCGGCCGAGCAGTACTTC	CASSRTGSAEQYF
TRBV28	.	TRBD1	TRBJ2-7	TGTGCCAGCAGTATCCGGACAGGGTGGGAGCAGTACTTC	CASSIRTGWEQYF
TRBV29-1	once	.	TRBJ2-5	TGCAGCTCGGGAGAAGAGACCCAGTACTTC	CSSGEETQYF
TRBV2	.	TRBD2	TRBJ2-1	TGTGCCAGCAGTAGAAGGCTAGCGGGCGGGTCCTACAATGAGCAGTTCTTC	CASSRRLAGGSYNEQFF
TRBV27	once	TRBD1	TRBJ1-5	TGTGCCAGCAGTTCCAGACAGGGAGGCCAGCCCCAGCATTTT	CASSSRQGGQPQHF
TRBV29-1	.	.	TRBJ2-3	TGCAGCGTTGAGACAGGATCCACAGATACGCAGTATTTT	CSVETGSTDTQYF
TRBV6-5	once	TRBD2	TRBJ2-1	TGTGCCAGCAGTCCCCCGGGCGGGAGGGCCAGGGAGCAGTTCTTC	CASSPPGGRAREQFF
TRBV6-1	.	TRBD1	TRBJ2-7	TGTGCCAGCAGTGACGGGCCAAGCCACATCTCAGGGGGCGAGCAGTACTTC	CASSDGPSHISGGEQYF
TRBV4-1	.	TRBD2	TRBJ2-1	TGCGCCAGCAGCCAAGGAATCAGCCGGGCGGGAGGGGGAGATGAGCAGTTCTTC	CASSQGISRAGGGDEQFF
TRBV7-8	.	.	TRBJ2-7	TGTGCCAGCAGCCACCAGGGGATAGAGGCCGAGCAGTACTTC	CASSHQGIEAEQYF
TRBV19	once	TRBD2	TRBJ2-1	TGTGCCAGTAGTGTCCTAGCGGGCACCAATGAGCAGTTCTTC	CASSVLAGTNEQFF
TRBV27	.	TRBD2	TRBJ2-4	TGTGCCAGCAGTTCCCGAATCGAACTAGCGGGACGGGACATTCAGTACTTC	CASSSRIELAGRDIQYF
TRBV5-1	.	TRBD1	TRBJ2-7	TGCGCCAGCAGCTTGATCCAGGGGGTTTTGAACGAGCAGTACTTC	CASSLIQGVLNEQYF
TRBV6-5	.	.	TRBJ1-5	TGTGCCAGCAGTTACTTGAGTAGCAATCAGCCCCAGCATTTT	CASSYLSSNQPQHF
TRBV19	.	.	TRBJ1-1	TGTGCCAGTAGTACACAGGGCCGCACTGAAGCTTTCTTT	CASSTQGRTEAFF
TRBV2	.	TRBD2	TRBJ2-7	TGTGCCAGCAGTGATGGAGCGGGAGTAGGGTACGAGCAGTACTTC	CASSDGAGVGYEQYF
TRBV27	.	.	TRBJ2-7	TGTGCCAGCAGTCAGGGATCCTACGAGCAGTACTTC	CASSQGSYEQYF
TRBV13	.	.	TRBJ2-3	TGTGCCAGCAGCTTTCCCAGTGGCCTCACAGATACGCAGTATTTT	CASSFPSGLTDTQYF
TRBV10-3	.	TRBD2	TRBJ2-1	TGTGCCATCAGTGACCCGATAGCGGGATCGGGGGGAAATGAGCAGTTCTTC	CAISDPIAGSGGNEQFF
TRBV13	.	.	TRBJ2-1	TGTGCCAGCAGCTTAGAGGTGGTTGGCGGCTCCTACAATGAGCAGTTCTTC	CASSLEVVGGSYNEQFF
TRBV4-1	.	.	TRBJ2-1	TGCGCCAGCAGCCAAGATGGGGCCCTCTCCTACAATGAGCAGTTCTTC	CASSQDGALSYNEQFF
TRBV11-3	.	.	TRBJ2-5	TGTGCCAGCAGCTTAGATGGGGGGCAAGAGACCCAGTACTTC	CASSLDGGQETQYF
TRBV28	.	TRBD2	TRBJ2-7	TGTGCCAGCAGTGTAAACCGACTAGCCAGGGTGTACGAGCAGTACTTC	CASSVNRLARVYEQYF
TRBV7-9	once	.	TRBJ2-7	TGTGCCAGCTTAGGAGCATACGAGCAGTACTTC	CASLGAYEQYF
TRBV28	.	.	TRBJ1-5	TGTGCCAGCATGCAGGGAAATCAGCCCCAGCATTTT	CASMQGNQPQHF
TRBV25-1	once	.	TRBJ1-2	TGTGCCAGCAGTGAGGTGGCGGGATCCTATGGCTACACCTTC	CASSEVAGSYGYTF
TRBV11-3	few	.	TRBJ2-1	TGTGCCAGCAGCCCGCAAGGGGGAAGCTCCTACAATGAGCAGTTCTTC	CASSPQGGSSYNEQFF
TRBV25-1	.	.	TRBJ2-2	TGTGCCAGCAGTGAATCACGAGGACTGAACACCGGGGAGCTGTTTTTT	CASSESRGLNTGELFF
TRBV6-5	.	.	TRBJ2-7	TGTGCCAGCAGCTTAGGGGGGGACTACGAGCAGTACTTC	CASSLGGDYEQYF
TRBV4-2	few	.	TRBJ2-7	TGTGCCAGCAGCCAAGATCAAAGCGCCCACTACGAGCAGTACTTC	CASSQDQSAHYEQYF
TRBV6-1	.	.	TRBJ2-7	TGTGCCAGCAGTGAAGCTGGGCTTTTCTACGAGCAGTACTTC	CASSEAGLFYEQYF
TRBV11-2	.	.	TRBJ2-7	TGTGCCAGCAGCCATAAGAGGGAGGAACCCCCCTACGAGCAGTACTTC	CASSHKREEPPYEQYF
TRBV6-5	.	TRBD2	TRBJ2-2	TGTGCCAGCAGTTACTACGGAGCGGGAGTCCCCGGGGAGCTGTTTTTT	CASSYYGAGVPGELFF
TRBV9	.	TRBD1	TRBJ1-1	TGTGCCAGCAGCCTCGGGACAGGGGGCACTGAAGCTTTCTTT	CASSLGTGGTEAFF
TRBV19	.	TRBD2	TRBJ2-1	TGTGCCAGTAGTCGCGATTCCGGGACTAGCTACACGAATGAGCAGTTCTTC	CASSRDSGTSYTNEQFF
TRBV5-1	.	TRBD2	TRBJ2-5	TGCGCCAGCATGGCTAGCGGGAGGGCCCATGAGACCCAGTACTTC	CASMASGRAHETQYF
TRBV10-1	once	TRBD2	TRBJ2-7	TGCGCCAGCACGGGACTAGCACCTGGGATATACGAGCAGTACTTC	CASTGLAPGIYEQYF
TRBV7-3	.	.	TRBJ2-7	TGTGCCAGCAGCCACCTAGAGGGCCCCTACGAGCAGTACTTC	CASSHLEGPYEQYF
TRBV10-2	.	TRBD2	TRBJ2-7	TGCGCCAGCAGTGAGTCGGGAGCGGGAGGACGTGTCGAGCAGTACTTC	CASSESGAGGRVEQYF
TRBV28	.	.	TRBJ2-7	TGTGCCAGCAGCCCCGGGACAACACCACTCTACGAGCAGTACTTC	CASSPGTTPLYEQYF
TRBV7-2	.	.	TRBJ1-1	TGTGCCAGCAGCTTTACTAGCGCGAACACTGAAGCTTTCTTT	CASSFTSANTEAFF
TRBV9	.	.	TRBJ2-1	TGTGCCAGCAGCGTATTGGAGGGCCCCTACAATGAGCAGTTCTTC	CASSVLEGPYNEQFF
TRBV27	.	.	TRBJ2-7	TGTGCCAGCAGTTTGTCGAGGGACTACGAGCAGTACTTC	CASSLSRDYEQYF
TRBV9	few	.	TRBJ1-1	TGTGCCAGCAGCTTTTTCCCGACAGACACTGAAGCTTTCTTT	CASSFFPTDTEAFF
TRBV30	.	TRBD2	TRBJ2-7	TGTGCCCACCAACGGGGGGAGATGAACGAGCAGTACTTC	CAHQRGEMNEQYF
TRBV9	.	TRBD1	TRBJ1-5	TGTGCCAGCAGCGAGGGACAGGCCGGAAGGGCTCAGCCCCAGCATTTT	CASSEGQAGRAQPQHF
TRBV6-6	.	.	TRBJ1-2	TGTGCCAGCAGTTACTTAAGAGACTATGGCTACACCTTC	CASSYLRDYGYTF
TRBV5-1	.	.	TRBJ1-5	TGCGCCAGCAGTCCAGGACAGATTAGCAATCAGCCCCAGCATTTT	CASSPGQISNQPQHF
TRBV11-3	.	.	TRBJ2-2	TGTGCCAGCAGCGTTGCGGTGAACGGGGAGCTGTTTTTT	CASSVAVNGELFF
TRBV2	.	TRBD2	TRBJ2-5	TGTGCCAGCACCGTGGGACTAATAAGAGGAGAGACCCAGTACTTC	CASTVGLIRGETQYF
TRBV5-4	.	TRBD2	TRBJ2-7	TGTGCCAGCAGCTCTAGCGGGAGGGCCTACGAGCAGTACTTC	CASSSSGRAYEQYF
TRBV15	.	.	TRBJ1-2	TGTGCCACCAGCAGAGGGGTGGACAGTAACTATGGCTACACCTTC	CATSRGVDSNYGYTF
TRBV7-3	.	TRBD1	TRBJ2-7	TGTGCCAGCAGCCTAGGGACAGGGCACGAGCAGTACTTC	CASSLGTGHEQYF